A selection of T cell receptor beta chains follows, all from one sample in a study of T cells in Graves' hyperthyroidism and ophthalmopathy. TCRdb processed the multiplex PCR reads anew with MiXCR; each CDR3 protein has one entry. There are almost 250,000 distinct CDR3 sequences in the sample; approximately 24% occur only once, and 35% lies in the top ten. The sample consisted of blood. Receptors were obtained from a woman in her forties with Graves' ophthalmopathy. Both conserved end residues are part of each CDR3. D genes are given only for firm matches. Some rows have no size entry. The others give once, few or many, or a class for an expanded clone.

NA,TRBV12-3/TRBV12-4,TRBJ2-5,TRBD2,CASSLSTSGGEETQYF,TGTGCCAGCAGTTTATCGACTAGCGGGGGGGAAGAGACCCAGTACTTC
many,TRBV6-2/TRBV6-3,TRBJ2-6,TRBD2,CASSYSPLAGGGSGANVLTF,TGTGCCAGCAGTTACTCCCCCCTAGCGGGGGGGGGCTCTGGGGCCAACGTCCTGACTTTC
NA,TRBV6-1,TRBJ1-5,TRBD1,CASSGGTGGRNQPQHF,TGTGCCAGCAGTGGCGGGACAGGGGGCCGCAATCAGCCCCAGCATTTT
many,TRBV28,TRBJ2-2,NA,CASSLNSGAPTGELFF,TGTGCCAGCAGTTTAAATAGCGGCGCACCCACCGGGGAGCTGTTTTTT
NA,TRBV30,TRBJ1-2,NA,CVWSVLNRPNYGYTF,TGTGTCTGGAGTGTATTGAACAGACCTAACTATGGCTACACCTTC
NA,TRBV7-6,TRBJ2-5,NA,CASSLATLAETQYF,TGTGCCAGCAGCTTAGCTACACTGGCGGAGACCCAGTACTTC
many,TRBV19,TRBJ1-5,NA,CASSIGGDNQPQHF,TGTGCCAGTAGTATCGGAGGGGACAATCAGCCCCAGCATTTT
many,TRBV5-1,TRBJ1-1,TRBD1,CASSLRPTGASTEAFF,TGCGCCAGCAGCTTGAGGCCGACAGGGGCCTCCACTGAAGCTTTCTTT
NA,TRBV12-3/TRBV12-4,TRBJ1-2,NA,CASSPHPASYGYTF,TGTGCCAGCAGTCCCCACCCGGCAAGCTATGGCTACACCTTC
NA,TRBV30,TRBJ1-6,TRBD1,CAWSSRQGDSPLHF,TGTGCCTGGAGTAGCCGCCAGGGGGATTCACCCCTCCACTTT
NA,TRBV12-3/TRBV12-4,TRBJ2-7,TRBD1,CASSPQTGGEQYF,TGTGCCAGCAGTCCCCAAACAGGGGGCGAGCAGTACTTC
NA,TRBV11-2,TRBJ2-2,NA,CASTFREGENTGELFF,TGTGCCAGCACCTTCAGGGAGGGGGAGAACACCGGGGAGCTGTTTTTT
few,TRBV6-2/TRBV6-3,TRBJ2-7,TRBD2,CASRRTSGHYEQYF,TGTGCCAGCAGACGGACTAGCGGGCACTACGAGCAGTACTTC
NA,TRBV7-7,TRBJ2-5,TRBD1,CASSKGGQRQETQYF,TGTGCTAGCAGCAAAGGGGGACAGAGACAAGAGACCCAGTACTTC
many,TRBV6-5,TRBJ2-2,NA,CASSYALGLNTGELFF,TGTGCCAGCAGTTACGCTCTAGGGCTTAACACCGGGGAGCTGTTTTTT
many,TRBV28,TRBJ2-7,NA,CASSLKHYYEQYF,TGTGCCAGCAGTTTGAAACACTACTACGAGCAGTACTTC
many,TRBV5-1,TRBJ2-7,NA,CASSLEGVKSYEQYF,TGCGCCAGCAGCTTGGAAGGGGTAAAGTCCTACGAGCAGTACTTC
NA,TRBV25-1,TRBJ2-2,NA,CASSPTIGGRYRRNTGELFF,TGTGCCAGCAGCCCCACCATAGGAGGGAGGTATCGGAGGAACACCGGGGAGCTGTTTTTT
many,TRBV11-2,TRBJ2-2,NA,CASSWKDSGELFF,TGTGCCAGCAGCTGGAAGGATTCCGGGGAGCTGTTTTTT
many,TRBV28,TRBJ1-3,NA,CALGPGPSGNTIYF,TGTGCCCTGGGTCCGGGTCCCTCTGGAAACACCATATATTTT
NA,TRBV9,TRBJ2-1,NA,CASSVGPASSYEQFF,TGTGCCAGCAGCGTAGGGCCAGCGAGCTCCTACGAGCAGTTCTTC
many,TRBV7-3,TRBJ2-2,NA,CASSSHPGERAGELFF,TGTGCCAGCAGCTCCCACCCGGGGGAGAGGGCCGGGGAGCTGTTTTTT
many,TRBV28,TRBJ1-6,NA,CASSFGGASYNSPLHF,TGTGCCAGCAGTTTCGGGGGCGCCTCCTATAATTCACCCCTCCACTTT
NA,TRBV2,TRBJ2-5,NA,CARSDSSWETQYF,TGTGCCAGAAGTGATTCTAGCTGGGAGACTCAGTACTTC
many,TRBV20-1,TRBJ1-1,TRBD1,CSASGPFGQGSTEAFF,TGCAGTGCTAGTGGCCCTTTTGGACAGGGGAGCACTGAAGCTTTCTTT
many,TRBV6-2/TRBV6-3,TRBJ2-2,TRBD2,CASSYSKQLASNTGELFF,TGTGCCAGCAGTTACTCAAAACAACTAGCGTCGAACACCGGGGAGCTGTTTTTT
many,TRBV6-5,TRBJ2-7,TRBD2,CASTGAGSSYEQYF,TGTGCCAGCACCGGAGCGGGGAGCTCCTACGAGCAGTACTTC
many,TRBV12-3/TRBV12-4,TRBJ2-1,NA,CASSLPYQAGSYNEQFF,TGTGCCAGCAGTTTACCCTATCAGGCAGGCTCCTACAATGAGCAGTTCTTC
NA,TRBV20-1,TRBJ2-7,TRBD2,CSAMTSGAYEQYF,TGCAGTGCTATGACTAGCGGGGCCTACGAGCAGTACTTC
many,TRBV20-1,TRBJ2-7,NA,CSALGEETPSYEQYF,TGCAGTGCCCTAGGGGAAGAAACCCCATCCTACGAGCAGTACTTC
NA,TRBV7-3,TRBJ1-1,TRBD1,CASSLTRDSEAFF,TGTGCCAGCAGCTTAACGCGGGACAGTGAAGCTTTCTTT
many,TRBV7-9,TRBJ1-2,TRBD1,CASRKQHRGNGYTF,TGTGCCAGCAGAAAACAGCACAGGGGAAATGGCTACACCTTC
few,TRBV7-6,TRBJ2-7,TRBD2,CASSYGLADYEQYF,TGTGCCAGCAGTTATGGTCTAGCGGACTACGAGCAGTACTTC
many,TRBV29-1,TRBJ1-1,TRBD1,CSVATGGGITEAFF,TGCAGCGTTGCGACAGGGGGCGGCATCACTGAAGCTTTCTTT
NA,TRBV12-3/TRBV12-4,TRBJ2-7,NA,CASSPGQIEQYF,TGTGCCAGCAGTCCTGGACAGATCGAGCAGTACTTC
few,TRBV7-8,TRBJ2-5,NA,CAGGQGEETQYF,TGTGCCGGAGGGCAGGGAGAAGAGACCCAGTACTTC
NA,TRBV12-3/TRBV12-4,TRBJ1-1,TRBD1,CASSTRGQGTEAFF,TGTGCCAGCAGTACACGAGGACAGGGAACTGAAGCTTTCTTT
many,TRBV12-3/TRBV12-4,TRBJ2-7,NA,CASSFSGRGDEQYF,TGTGCCAGCAGTTTCAGTGGACGGGGTGACGAGCAGTACTTC
many,TRBV6-5,TRBJ2-7,TRBD2,CASRGTSGNSYEQYF,TGTGCCAGCAGGGGGACTAGCGGAAACTCCTACGAGCAGTACTTC
many,TRBV6-1,TRBJ1-2,TRBD1,CASSLGTGANYGYTF,TGTGCCAGCAGTCTAGGGACAGGAGCTAACTATGGCTACACCTTC
many,TRBV28,TRBJ1-5,TRBD1,CASSLLPGQGNQPQHF,TGTGCCAGCAGTTTACTCCCCGGACAGGGGAATCAGCCCCAGCATTTT
many,TRBV6-1,TRBJ2-7,NA,CASSDPGTQYEQYF,TGTGCCAGCAGTGACCCCGGCACCCAGTACGAGCAGTACTTC
many,TRBV11-2,TRBJ2-1,TRBD2,CASSLGVLAGGYNEQFF,TGTGCCAGCAGCTTAGGAGTCCTAGCGGGAGGGTACAATGAGCAGTTCTTC
NA,TRBV18,TRBJ2-7,NA,CASSYTQGPSYEQYF,TGTGCCAGCTCTTACACCCAAGGACCATCCTACGAGCAGTACTTC
many,TRBV28,TRBJ2-7,TRBD1,CASSYRMGTGGTYEQYF,TGTGCCAGCAGTTATCGTATGGGGACAGGGGGTACCTACGAGCAGTACTTC
many,TRBV12-3/TRBV12-4,TRBJ2-7,NA,CASTSRRTNEQYF,TGTGCCAGCACCTCCCGCCGAACAAACGAGCAGTACTTC
many,TRBV19,TRBJ2-5,NA,CASKQGPGETQYF,TGTGCCAGTAAGCAGGGCCCGGGGGAGACCCAGTACTTC
many,TRBV18,TRBJ1-5,NA,CASSGTGAPSNQPQHF,TGTGCCAGCTCAGGCACGGGGGCACCTAGCAATCAGCCCCAGCATTTT
many,TRBV2,TRBJ1-2,NA,CASSYRADKSGYTF,TGTGCCAGCAGCTACAGGGCCGATAAGTCTGGCTACACCTTC
NA,TRBV20-1,TRBJ1-1,TRBD1,CSAARTGRTEAFF,TGCAGTGCTGCACGGACAGGGAGGACTGAAGCTTTCTTT
NA,TRBV5-1,TRBJ2-5,NA,CASSSGASLQETQYF,TGCGCCAGCAGCTCAGGGGCGTCCCTCCAAGAGACCCAGTACTTC
NA,TRBV9,TRBJ2-2,TRBD2,CASSVEGAGGYTGELFF,TGTGCCAGCAGCGTAGAGGGAGCGGGAGGCTACACCGGGGAGCTGTTTTTT
many,TRBV19,TRBJ1-1,NA,CASPTTNTEAFF,TGTGCCAGTCCGACAACGAACACTGAAGCTTTCTTT
many,TRBV28,TRBJ1-6,NA,CASSLYRDKSPLHF,TGTGCCAGCAGTTTATACAGGGATAAATCACCCCTCCACTTT
many,TRBV7-2,TRBJ1-4,NA,CASSCPGGYYLFF,TGTGCCAGCAGCTGCCCGGGGGGGTATTACCTATTTTTT
many,TRBV5-1,TRBJ1-1,TRBD1,CASSLGSGGNTEAFF,TGCGCCAGCAGCTTGGGTTCAGGGGGTAACACTGAAGCTTTCTTT
NA,TRBV25-1,TRBJ2-7,NA,CASRTPGDPRDYEQYF,TGTGCCAGCAGAACTCCGGGGGACCCGAGGGACTACGAGCAGTACTTC
many,TRBV5-6,TRBJ1-2,NA,CASSLGGFGGYTF,TGTGCCAGCAGCTTGGGAGGGTTTGGAGGCTACACCTTC